The entry that follows covers one T cell receptor beta chain sequence. The trim removed 3 bases at V and 3 bases at J, leaving 11 bases unmatched. The germline gives CDR1 SGHNT, CDR2 YYREEE (reference sequence). The CDR3 totals 17 residues. This entry belongs to a study of blood T cell repertoires in COVID-19. Across the whole study: There were acute and convalescent COVID-19 samples, and they came from the United States, Italy and Spain. The analysed material was cDNA or gDNA that came from T cells, B-cell-depleted T cells, or PBMCs.

The method was immunoSEQ multiplex PCR; TCRdb's version includes in-frame clones alone and lacks a portion of them. The sample includes tens of thousands of clones, 89% of them seen just once. Sequencing was carried out using peripheral blood. The origin of this receptor is an older man with active or convalescent COVID-19. The V and J genes are TRBV5-4 and TRBJ1-2; 10 nucleotides agree with TRBD1. CDR3 bases: TGTGCCAGCAGCTCACCGGGACAGGGGTTGATAGACTATGGCTACACCTTC. Its protein product is CASSSPGQGLIDYGYTF.